This entry concerns a single T cell receptor (beta chain). Its matching antigen is unknown. These data originate in a study of Ad26.COV2.S vaccination and SARS-CoV-2 variants. Study as a whole: Into the muscle, Ad26.COV2.S was dosed once or twice, 56 days apart.

Study-wide results and caveats: Non-spike TCR breadth showed similarity between vaccine and placebo recipients.

Generated by immunoSEQ multiplex PCR, the TCRdb table keeps only in-frame clones and is missing some. The sample carries 380,000 or so clones, 83% recorded once. Treatment in this sample: roughly 18 received Ad26.COV2.S at low or high dose, single or two shots; roughly five received placebo; per-sample allocation not given. Sampling was done on day 63 after the first vaccine or placebo injection. Sample: peripheral blood, taken in a trial of Ad26.COV2.S vaccine versus placebo. This TCR was recovered from a person aged 18-60 years who received the Ad26.COV2.S COVID-19 vaccine or a placebo.

The CDR3 DNA reads TGTGCCAGTAGTGGCACAGTTCCTGAAGCTTTCTTT. This gives the protein CASSGTVPEAFF. The genes are TRBV19 and TRBJ1-1; D is undetermined. V was shortened by 5 bases and J by 6 bases, with 10 bases between the two germline ends. The CDR3 is made up of 12 amino acids. The germline CDR1 and CDR2 sequences are LNHDA and SQIVND (reference sequence).